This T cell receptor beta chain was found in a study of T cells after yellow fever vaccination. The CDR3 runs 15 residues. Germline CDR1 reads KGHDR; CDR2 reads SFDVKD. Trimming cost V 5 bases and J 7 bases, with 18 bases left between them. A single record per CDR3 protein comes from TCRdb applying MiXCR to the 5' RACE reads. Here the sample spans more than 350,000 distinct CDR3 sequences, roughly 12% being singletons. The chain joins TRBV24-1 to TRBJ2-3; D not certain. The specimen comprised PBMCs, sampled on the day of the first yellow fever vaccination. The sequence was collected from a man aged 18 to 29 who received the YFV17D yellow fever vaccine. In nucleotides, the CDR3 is TGTGCCACCAGTGGGCTGGGCCCAGAAGGGTATACGCAGTATTTT. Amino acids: CATSGLGPEGYTQYF.